Below, one T cell receptor beta chain is given with its context. This specimen comes from a study of blood T cell repertoires in COVID-19. Across the study: Whether acute or convalescent, the COVID-19 samples came from the United States, Italy and Spain.

This table comes from immunoSEQ multiplex PCR, and its TCRdb copy is limited to in-frame clones, with some not included. This sample has about 320,000 clones; around 90% occur once, and the top ten carry 8% to 9.5%. Germline V gene lookup returns CDR1 LGHNA and CDR2 YSLEER. Trimming left V 0 bases short and J 7 bases short, with 21 bases between. The CDR3 covers 17 residues. This clonotype originated in a woman in her late teens or twenties who had recovered from COVID-19. The sample comprised PBMCs or T cells enriched from blood (not recorded which). The rearrangement uses TRBV4-3 and TRBJ2-5, with D perhaps TRBD2 (5 bases). CDR3 sequence: CASSQEGQADGVGTQYF. CDR3 in DNA: TGCGCCAGCAGCCAAGAAGGGCAGGCGGACGGGGTGGGGACCCAGTACTTC.